Presented here are 27 T cell receptor beta chains from one specimen sequenced in a study of blood T cell repertoires in COVID-19. Profiled with immunoSEQ multiplex PCR; TCRdb holds only in-frame clones, not every one. Of under 350,000 clones in the sample, around nine tenths were seen once. Sequences were obtained from PBMCs or T cells enriched from blood (not recorded which). The receptors were sampled from a man aged 60 to 75 who had recovered from COVID-19.

This clone showed up just once. V usage is TRBV7-9 and J usage is TRBJ1-4, with D perhaps TRBD1 (6 bases). The germline V gene encodes CDR1 SEHNR and CDR2 FQNEAQ (reference sequence). V was pared by 5 bases and J by 3 bases, with 19 bases between. This CDR3 has 17 amino acids. Here the CDR3 reads CASSDLGGGQANEKLFF. CDR3 nucleotides: TGTGCCAGCAGCGATCTCGGCGGGGGGCAAGCTAATGAAAAACTGTTTTTT.

This sequence joins TRBV27 and TRBJ2-7; D uncertain. CDR3 length equals 13 residues. Germline values: CDR1 MNHEY, CDR2 SMNVEV (reference sequence). V dropped 3 bases and J dropped 1 base, with 7 bases sitting between them. CDR3 sequence (DNA): TGTGCCAGCAGTTTGACACAGTCCTACGAGCAGTACTTC. Its protein product is CASSLTQSYEQYF.

The chain couples TRBV27 to TRBJ2-7; D ambiguous. CDR3 size: 11 residues. Germline V CDR1 and CDR2: MNHEY, SMNVEV (reference sequence). V dropped 8 bases and J dropped 3 bases, with 8 bases sitting between them. In DNA, the CDR3 is TGTGCCAGCCATGACTGCTACGAGCAGTACTTC. Amino acid sequence: CASHDCYEQYF.

Only one count was recorded for this clone. V usage is TRBV28 and J usage is TRBJ1-3; D call uncertain. V lost 5 bases and J 0 bases, leaving 11 bases between the germline ends. The CDR3 sequence is 15 residues long. CDR1 is MDHEN and CDR2 is SYDVKM in the germline V gene. The DNA for the CDR3 is TGTGCCAGCAGTCCTGGAGATTCCTCTGGAAACACCATATATTTT. Its translation: CASSPGDSSGNTIYF.

The chain employs TRBV7-2 and TRBJ1-2; no definite D call. The CDR3 loop spans 13 amino acids. The germline V gene has CDR1 SGHTA and CDR2 FQGNSA. Trimming took off 3 bases at V and 4 bases at J, with 9 bases between the two ends. Here the CDR3 DNA reads TGTGCCAGCAGCTTCGAGGGAATCTATGGCTACACCTTC. Its translation: CASSFEGIYGYTF.

The chain joins TRBV5-6 to TRBJ2-4; TRBD2 matches at 8 bases. The V and J ends lost 2 bases and 0 bases, in that order; junction bases with no gene match: 7. The CDR3 is 17 amino acids. Germline loops: CDR1 SGHDT, CDR2 YYEEEE. CDR3 nucleotides: TGTGCCAGCAGCTTTCGGAGCGGGGGCATAGCCAAAAACATTCAGTACTTC. This codes for CASSFRSGGIAKNIQYF.

This rearrangement joins TRBV27 to TRBJ1-2; 7 bases align to TRBD1. This CDR3 comprises 16 residues. Looked up from germline, CDR1 is MNHEY and CDR2 is SMNVEV (reference sequence). The junction had 9 bases not matched to a gene; V was cut back by 5 bases and J by 0 bases. CDR3 coding DNA: TGTGCCAGCAGTAGAACAGGGGTTGAGGCTAACTATGGCTACACCTTC. This codes for CASSRTGVEANYGYTF.

V gene TRBV5-8 combines with J gene TRBJ2-7; 9 nucleotides line up with TRBD1. This CDR3 comprises 13 residues. The ends lost 5 bases at V and 3 bases at J; junction bases unmatched: 3. CDR1 is SGHTS, CDR2 YDEGEE, per germline. For the CDR3, the DNA is TGTGCCAGCAGTAGGGACAGGGACTACGAGCAGTACTTC. This translates into CASSRDRDYEQYF.

Only one count was recorded for this clone. The chain joins TRBV4-1 to TRBJ1-1, with unresolved D. Germline V gene lookup returns CDR1 MGHRA and CDR2 YSYEKL. The CDR3 is 13 residues long. The V and J ends lost 4 bases and 5 bases respectively, with 11 bases between them. CDR3 DNA: TGCGCCAGCAGCCCGGCCCTAGGAACTGAAGCTTTCTTT. This codes for CASSPALGTEAFF.

This chain connects TRBV7-9 to TRBJ2-2, with D maybe TRBD2 (6 bases). Trimming shortened V by 6 bases and J by 3 bases, and 11 bases separated the two germline ends. CDR3 length: 14 amino acids. Germline lookup yields CDR1 SEHNR and CDR2 FQNEAQ (reference sequence). As DNA, the CDR3 is TGTGCCAGCAGAAGGGGCGGGGACACCGGGGAGCTGTTTTTT. Its translation: CASRRGGDTGELFF.

V and J are TRBV12-3 or TRBV12-4 and TRBJ2-5, with TRBD2 as a possible D gene (5 bases). This CDR3 is built from 12 residues. V shed 3 bases and J shed 6 bases, with 8 bases lying between them. CDR3 protein: CASSFYGKTQYF. The CDR3 coding sequence is TGTGCCAGCAGTTTTTACGGGAAGACCCAGTACTTC.

The chain couples TRBV6-2 or TRBV6-3 to TRBJ1-3; D remains ambiguous. Looked up from germline, CDR1 is MNHEY and CDR2 is SVGEGT. Trimming stripped 4 bases from V and 0 bases from J, with 7 bases between. The CDR3 runs 14 residues. The CDR3 region is CASSSLSSGNTIYF. The CDR3 bases are TGTGCCAGCAGTTCCCTGAGCTCTGGAAACACCATATATTTT.

This chain links TRBV29-1 with TRBJ2-3; 9 positions match TRBD1. CDR3 length: 16 residues. Germline CDR1 reads SQVTM; CDR2 reads ANQGSEA. Trimming removed 6 bases from V and 4 bases from J; junction bases left unmatched: 14. The CDR3 is CSVSRGTGPGADTQYF. DNA for the CDR3: TGCAGCGTGTCCCGTGGGACAGGGCCTGGGGCAGATACGCAGTATTTT.

The J gene is TRBJ2-1, the V gene TRBV18, with 10 bases matching TRBD2. V lost 6 bases and J lost 8; bases outside the gene matches: 10. Per the germline V gene, CDR1 is KGHSH and CDR2 is LQKENI. The CDR3 is 15 amino acids. The CDR3, as DNA: TGTGCCAGCTCCTCCGGAGCGGGGGGGCCCTATGAGCAGTTCTTC. Translation: CASSSGAGGPYEQFF. Using reference TRBV18 and TRBJ2-1 for the parts outside the CDR3, the full variable domain is NAGVMQNPRHLVRRRGQEARLRCSPMKGHSHVYWYRQLPEEGLKFMVYLQKENIIDESGMPKERFSAEFPKEGPSILRIQQVVRGDSAAYFCASSSGAGGPYEQFFGPGTRLTVL.

The chain uses TRBV19 and TRBJ2-7; weak D call: TRBD1 (6 bases). This CDR3 is built from 14 residues. CDR1 LNHDA and CDR2 SQIVND come from the germline V gene (reference sequence). Between the trimmed V and J ends, which lost 3 bases and 3 bases, there was a span of 12 bases. The CDR3 region has the DNA TGTGCCAGTAGTATTAGGCAGGGACACTACGAGCAGTACTTC. This sequence encodes CASSIRQGHYEQYF.

This rearrangement joins TRBV30 to TRBJ2-5, with 12 bases that match TRBD2. The germline V gene encodes CDR1 GTSNPN and CDR2 SVGIG (reference sequence). This CDR3 comprises 12 residues. V was pared by 7 bases and J by 6 bases, with 3 bases of the junction left unmatched. The CDR3, as DNA: TGTGCCTTCGGACTAGCGGGGAAGACCCAGTACTTC. Encoded protein: CAFGLAGKTQYF.

The V and J genes are TRBV7-8 and TRBJ2-7, with 9 bases fitting TRBD2. Germline loops: CDR1 SGHVS, CDR2 FQNEAQ. The trim removed 2 bases at V and 4 bases at J, leaving 9 bases unmatched. This CDR3 contains 16 residues. The CDR3 loop reads CASSLYSGGPWYEQYF. Written as DNA, the CDR3 is TGTGCCAGCAGCTTATATAGCGGGGGACCATGGTACGAGCAGTACTTC.

This chain joins TRBV6-1 and TRBJ1-3; D perhaps matches TRBD1 (6 bases). Germline values: CDR1 MNHNS, CDR2 SASEGT. CDR3 length equals 15 residues. The V end was cut by 3 bases, the J end by 0 bases, with 9 bases between. CDR3 loop: CASSDRGFSGNTIYF. For the CDR3, the DNA is TGTGCCAGCAGTGACAGGGGTTTCTCTGGAAACACCATATATTTT.

The J gene is TRBJ2-1, the V gene TRBV5-8; 11 nucleotides line up with TRBD2. The ends lost 4 bases at V and 0 bases at J; junction bases unmatched: 6. The CDR3 covers 17 residues. The germline V gene has CDR1 SGHTS and CDR2 YDEGEE. The CDR3 DNA sequence: TGTGCCAGCAGCAAGACTAGCGGGGCAAGCTCCTACAATGAGCAGTTCTTC. It is translated as CASSKTSGASSYNEQFF.

This sequence joins TRBV24-1 and TRBJ1-6; 8 positions match TRBD1. Per the germline V gene, CDR1 is KGHDR and CDR2 is SFDVKD. With V trimmed by 4 bases and J by 8 bases, 9 bases remained unmatched. CDR3 length: 16 amino acids. The CDR3 spells CATSDHQGARYSPLHF. DNA for the CDR3: TGTGCCACCAGTGACCATCAGGGGGCGAGGTATTCACCCCTCCACTTT.

The chain combines TRBV4-2 with TRBJ1-2; tentative D call: TRBD1 (5 bases). CDR1 LGHNA and CDR2 YNFKEQ come from the germline V gene. Trimming removed 4 bases at V and 4 bases at J, with 13 bases between. The CDR3 runs to 14 residues. The CDR3 region is CASSPTGRFYGYTF. In DNA, the CDR3 is TGTGCCAGCAGCCCTACAGGCCGGTTCTATGGCTACACCTTC.

V gene TRBV12-5 combines with J gene TRBJ2-5; the D is unclear. Trimming shortened V by 6 bases and J by 5 bases, and 7 bases separated the two germline ends. The CDR3 has 11 amino acids. CDR1 is LGHNT, CDR2 FRNRAP, per germline. CDR3 sequence reads: CASGPMETQYF. The CDR3, as DNA: TGTGCTAGTGGCCCCATGGAGACCCAGTACTTC.

The chain joins TRBV5-4 to TRBJ1-1; possible D gene TRBD1, 6 bases. Germline loops: CDR1 SGHNT, CDR2 YYREEE (reference sequence). The germline V and J ends were trimmed by 4 bases and 2 bases, with 12 bases remaining between them. This CDR3 comprises 14 residues. CDR3 sequence: CASSKWTVNTEAFF. CDR3 sequence (DNA): TGTGCCAGCAGCAAATGGACAGTAAACACTGAAGCTTTCTTT.

V gene TRBV15 combines with J gene TRBJ1-5, with TRBD1 matching 8 bases. The V segment lost 0 bases and the J segment 2 bases; nucleotides outside the gene matches: 3. Germline CDR1 is LNHNV and CDR2 is YYDKDF (reference sequence). The CDR3 totals 16 residues. The CDR3: CATSRDQGARNQPQHF. CDR3 coding DNA: TGTGCCACCAGCAGAGATCAGGGGGCGCGCAATCAGCCCCAGCATTTT.

V and J are TRBV28 and TRBJ2-5; TRBD2 matches at 9 bases. V lost 6 bases and J lost 1; bases outside the gene matches: 9. CDR3 length: 16 residues. The germline V gene encodes CDR1 MDHEN and CDR2 SYDVKM. DNA for the CDR3: TGTGCCAGCAGCACCGGGACTAGCAGCTTCCAAGAGACCCAGTACTTC. Amino acid sequence: CASSTGTSSFQETQYF.

The chain couples TRBV18 to TRBJ2-3, with 8 bases identical to TRBD2. Germline values: CDR1 KGHSH, CDR2 LQKENI. The CDR3 consists of 16 residues. The trim removed 6 bases at V and 2 bases at J, leaving 10 bases unmatched. The CDR3 nucleotides read TGTGCCAGCTCGCCTACGTTAGCGGGGTCCACAGATACGCAGTATTTT. Translated: CASSPTLAGSTDTQYF. The full variable domain, in which reference TRBV18 and TRBJ2-3 provide the parts outside the CDR3, is NAGVMQNPRHLVRRRGQEARLRCSPMKGHSHVYWYRQLPEEGLKFMVYLQKENIIDESGMPKERFSAEFPKEGPSILRIQQVVRGDSAAYFCASSPTLAGSTDTQYFGPGTRLTVL.

The V call is TRBV11-3, the J call TRBJ1-2; D unclear. Germline lookup yields CDR1 SGHNT and CDR2 YENEEA. CDR3 length: 12 amino acids. V was cut by 0 bases and J by 8 bases, with 7 bases left in between. CDR3 nucleotides: TGTGCCAGCAGCTTAGATAGAACCGGCTACACCTTC. It codes for CASSLDRTGYTF.